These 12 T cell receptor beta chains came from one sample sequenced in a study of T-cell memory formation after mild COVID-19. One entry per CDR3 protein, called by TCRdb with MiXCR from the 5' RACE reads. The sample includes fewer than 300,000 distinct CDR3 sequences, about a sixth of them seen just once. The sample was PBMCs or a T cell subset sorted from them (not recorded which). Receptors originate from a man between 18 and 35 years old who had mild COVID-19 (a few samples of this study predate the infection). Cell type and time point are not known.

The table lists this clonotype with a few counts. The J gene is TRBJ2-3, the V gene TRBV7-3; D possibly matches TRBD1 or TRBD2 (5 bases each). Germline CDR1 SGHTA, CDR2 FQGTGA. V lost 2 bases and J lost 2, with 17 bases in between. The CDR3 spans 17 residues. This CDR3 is CASSLGVGRPTTDTQYF. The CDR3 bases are TGTGCCAGCAGCTTAGGGGTGGGACGCCCTACCACAGATACGCAGTATTTT.

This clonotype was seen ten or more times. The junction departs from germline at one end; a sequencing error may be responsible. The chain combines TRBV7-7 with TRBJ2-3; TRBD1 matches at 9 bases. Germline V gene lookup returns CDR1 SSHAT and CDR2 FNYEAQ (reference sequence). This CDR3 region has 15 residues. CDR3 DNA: TGTGCTAGCAGCCTACAGGGGGCCCCCACAGATACGCAGTATTTT. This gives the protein CASSLQGAPTDTQYF.

The CDR3 DNA sequence: TGTGCCAGCAGCGCGGGGGGGGACATACTTAGCAATCAGCCCCAGCATTTT. Protein sequence: CASSAGGDILSNQPQHF. J is TRBJ1-5 and V is TRBV9; a weak D match, TRBD1 (6 bases). CDR3 length: 17 residues. CDR1 SGDLS and CDR2 YYNGEE come from the germline V gene. The V and J ends lost 3 bases and 0 bases respectively, with 16 bases between them.

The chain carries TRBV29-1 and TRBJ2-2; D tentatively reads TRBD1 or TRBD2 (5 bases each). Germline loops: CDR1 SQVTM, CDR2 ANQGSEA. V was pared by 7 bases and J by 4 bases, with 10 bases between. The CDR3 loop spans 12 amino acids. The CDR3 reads CSAPGSTGELFF. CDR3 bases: TGCAGCGCCCCAGGGAGCACCGGGGAGCTGTTTTTT.

The CDR3 region has the DNA TGTGCCAGCAGCGTTACTCCGGGACAGGGAAACACCATATATTTT. Its translation: CASSVTPGQGNTIYF. The rearrangement joins TRBV4-2 to TRBJ1-3; 7 nucleotides match TRBD1. Germline V gene sequence: CDR1 LGHNA, CDR2 YNFKEQ. The CDR3 totals 15 residues. The V and J ends lost 5 bases and 4 bases, in that order; junction bases with no gene match: 8.

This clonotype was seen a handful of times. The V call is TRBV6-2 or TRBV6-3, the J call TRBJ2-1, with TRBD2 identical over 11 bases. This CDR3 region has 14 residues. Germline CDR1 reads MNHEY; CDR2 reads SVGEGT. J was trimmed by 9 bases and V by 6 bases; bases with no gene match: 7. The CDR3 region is CASSSTSGGVEQFF. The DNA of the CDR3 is TGTGCCAGCAGCTCCACTAGCGGGGGAGTTGAGCAGTTCTTC.

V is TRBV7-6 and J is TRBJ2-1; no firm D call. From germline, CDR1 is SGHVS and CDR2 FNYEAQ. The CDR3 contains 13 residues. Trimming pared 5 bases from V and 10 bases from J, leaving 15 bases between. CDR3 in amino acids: CASSPQPLKEQFF. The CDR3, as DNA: TGTGCCAGCAGCCCCCAGCCCCTCAAGGAGCAGTTCTTC.

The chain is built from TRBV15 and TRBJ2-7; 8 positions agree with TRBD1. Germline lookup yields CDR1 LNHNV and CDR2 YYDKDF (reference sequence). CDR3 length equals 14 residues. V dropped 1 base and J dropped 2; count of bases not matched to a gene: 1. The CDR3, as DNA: TGTGCCACCAGCAGAGGACAGGGGACCTACGAGCAGTACGTC. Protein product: CATSRGQGTYEQYV.

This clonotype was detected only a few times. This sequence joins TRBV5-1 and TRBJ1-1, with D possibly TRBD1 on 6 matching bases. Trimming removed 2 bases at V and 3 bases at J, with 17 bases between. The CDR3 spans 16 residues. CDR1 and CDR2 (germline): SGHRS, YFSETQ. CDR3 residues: CASSLRGGGAYTEAFF. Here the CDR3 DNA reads TGCGCCAGCAGCTTACGGGGCGGGGGCGCGTACACTGAAGCTTTCTTT.

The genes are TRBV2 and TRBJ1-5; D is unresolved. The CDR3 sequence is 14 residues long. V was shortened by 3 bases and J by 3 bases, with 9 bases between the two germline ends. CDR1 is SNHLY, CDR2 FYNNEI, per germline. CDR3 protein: CASSDTSFNQPQHF. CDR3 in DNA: TGTGCCAGCAGTGACACCAGCTTCAATCAGCCCCAGCATTTT.

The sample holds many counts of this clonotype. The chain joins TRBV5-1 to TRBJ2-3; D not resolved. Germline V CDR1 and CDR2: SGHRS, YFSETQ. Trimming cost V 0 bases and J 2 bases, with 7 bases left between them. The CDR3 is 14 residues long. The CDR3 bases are TGCGCCAGCAGCTTGGTTCAGGCCACAGATACGCAGTATTTT. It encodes CASSLVQATDTQYF.

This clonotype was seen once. CDR3 nucleotides: TGTGCCAGCAGTCAACACAGGGGCGAGCAGTACTTC. It is translated as CASSQHRGEQYF. The chain couples TRBV6-2 or TRBV6-3 to TRBJ2-7; 7 positions match TRBD1. The CDR3 sequence is 12 residues long. Looked up from germline, CDR1 is MNHEY and CDR2 is SVGEGT. The J segment lost 6 bases and the V segment lost 5 bases, leaving 4 bases of the junction unmatched.